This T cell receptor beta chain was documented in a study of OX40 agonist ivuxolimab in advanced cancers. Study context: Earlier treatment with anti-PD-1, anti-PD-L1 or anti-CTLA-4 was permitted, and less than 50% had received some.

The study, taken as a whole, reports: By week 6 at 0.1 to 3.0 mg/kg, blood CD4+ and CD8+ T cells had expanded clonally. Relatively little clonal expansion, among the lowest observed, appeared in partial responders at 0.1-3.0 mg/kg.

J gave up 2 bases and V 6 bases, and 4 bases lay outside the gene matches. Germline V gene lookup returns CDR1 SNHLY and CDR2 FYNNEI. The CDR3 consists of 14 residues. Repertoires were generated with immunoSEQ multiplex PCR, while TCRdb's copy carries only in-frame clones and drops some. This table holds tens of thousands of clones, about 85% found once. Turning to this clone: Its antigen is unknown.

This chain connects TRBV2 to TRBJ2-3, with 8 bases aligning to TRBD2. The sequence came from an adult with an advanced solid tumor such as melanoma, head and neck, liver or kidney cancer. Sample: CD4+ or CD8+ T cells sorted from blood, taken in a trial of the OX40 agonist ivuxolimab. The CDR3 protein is CASSPSGYTDTQYF. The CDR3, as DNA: TGTGCCAGCAGCCCTAGCGGGTACACAGATACGCAGTATTTT.